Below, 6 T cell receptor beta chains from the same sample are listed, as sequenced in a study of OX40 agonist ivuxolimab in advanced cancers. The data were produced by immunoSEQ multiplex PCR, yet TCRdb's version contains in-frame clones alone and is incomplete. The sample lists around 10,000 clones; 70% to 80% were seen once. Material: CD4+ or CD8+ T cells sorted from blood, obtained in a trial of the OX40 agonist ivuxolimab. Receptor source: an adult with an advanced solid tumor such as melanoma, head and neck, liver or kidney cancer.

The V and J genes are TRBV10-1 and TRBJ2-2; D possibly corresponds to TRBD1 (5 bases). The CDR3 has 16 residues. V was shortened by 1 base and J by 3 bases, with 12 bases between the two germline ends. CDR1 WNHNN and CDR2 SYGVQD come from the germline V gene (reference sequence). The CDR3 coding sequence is TGCGCCAGCAGTGAGTGGCCAGGGAAGGACACCGGGGAGCTGTTTTTT. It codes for CASSEWPGKDTGELFF.

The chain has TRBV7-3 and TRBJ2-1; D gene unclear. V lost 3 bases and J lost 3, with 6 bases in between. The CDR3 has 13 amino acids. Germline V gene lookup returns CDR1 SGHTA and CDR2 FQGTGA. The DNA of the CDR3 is TGTGCCAGCAGCTTGTCAGGCTACAATGAGCAGTTCTTC. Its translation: CASSLSGYNEQFF.

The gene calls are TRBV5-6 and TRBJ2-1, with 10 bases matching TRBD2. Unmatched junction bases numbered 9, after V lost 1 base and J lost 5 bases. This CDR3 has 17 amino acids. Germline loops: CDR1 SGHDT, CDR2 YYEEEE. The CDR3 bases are TGTGCCAGCAGCTTGCGGTCTGGGACTAGCGTAGACAATGAGCAGTTCTTC. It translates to CASSLRSGTSVDNEQFF. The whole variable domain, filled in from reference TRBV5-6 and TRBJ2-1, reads DAGVTQSPTHLIKTRGQQVTLRCSPKSGHDTVSWYQQALGQGPQFIFQYYEEEERQRGNFPDRFSGHQFPNYSSELNVNALLLGDSALYLCASSLRSGTSVDNEQFFGPGTRLTVL.

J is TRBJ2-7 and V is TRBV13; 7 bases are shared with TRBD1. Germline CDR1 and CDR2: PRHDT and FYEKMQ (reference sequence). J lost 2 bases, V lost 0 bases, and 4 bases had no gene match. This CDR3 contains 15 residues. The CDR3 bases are TGTGCCAGCAGCTTAGGAAGGGGGCGAACCTACGAGCAGTACTTC. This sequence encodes CASSLGRGRTYEQYF.

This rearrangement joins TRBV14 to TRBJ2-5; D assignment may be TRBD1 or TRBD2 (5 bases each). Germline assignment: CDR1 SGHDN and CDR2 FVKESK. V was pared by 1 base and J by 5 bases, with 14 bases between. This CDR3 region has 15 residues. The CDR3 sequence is CASSQVAWGYETQYF. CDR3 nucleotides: TGTGCCAGCAGCCAAGTAGCCTGGGGGTACGAGACCCAGTACTTC. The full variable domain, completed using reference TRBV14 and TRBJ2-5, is EAGVTQFPSHSVIEKGQTVTLRCDPISGHDNLYWYRRVMGKEIKFLLHFVKESKQDESGMPNNRFLAERTGGTYSTLKVQPAELEDSGVYFCASSQVAWGYETQYFGPGTRLLVL.

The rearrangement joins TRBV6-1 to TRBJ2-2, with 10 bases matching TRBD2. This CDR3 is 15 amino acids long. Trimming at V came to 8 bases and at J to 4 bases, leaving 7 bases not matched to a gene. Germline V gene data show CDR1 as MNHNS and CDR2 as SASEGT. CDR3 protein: CASSGTSEATGELFF. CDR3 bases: TGTGCCAGCTCTGGGACTAGCGAAGCCACCGGGGAGCTGTTTTTT.